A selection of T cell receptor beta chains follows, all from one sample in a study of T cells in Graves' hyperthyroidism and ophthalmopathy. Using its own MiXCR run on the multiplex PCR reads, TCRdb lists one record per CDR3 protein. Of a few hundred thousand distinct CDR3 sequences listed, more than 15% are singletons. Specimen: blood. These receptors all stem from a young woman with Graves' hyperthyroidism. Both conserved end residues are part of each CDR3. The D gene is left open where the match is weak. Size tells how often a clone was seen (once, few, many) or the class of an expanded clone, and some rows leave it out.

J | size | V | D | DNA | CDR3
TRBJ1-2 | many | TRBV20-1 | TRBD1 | TGCAGTGCTGTAGGGGGGACAGGGGGTAGGAGCTACTATGGCTACACCTTC | CSAVGGTGGRSYYGYTF
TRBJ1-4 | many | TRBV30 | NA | TGTGCCTGGAGTGTGATGGGGGAAGCTAATGAAAAACTGTTTTTT | CAWSVMGEANEKLFF
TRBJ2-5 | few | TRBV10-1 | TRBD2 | TGCGCCAGCAGTCTGACTAGCTTGGAGACCCAGTACTTC | CASSLTSLETQYF
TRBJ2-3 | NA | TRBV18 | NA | TGTGCCAGCTCAACGGGACTTTCCACAGATACGCAGTATTTT | CASSTGLSTDTQYF
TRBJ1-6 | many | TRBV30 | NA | TGTGCCTGGAGTGTAAGGGAGGGGAATTCACCCCTCCACTTT | CAWSVREGNSPLHF
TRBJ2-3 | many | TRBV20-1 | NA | TGCAGTGCTAGAGACCCCAGGGGCGTCGCAGATACGCAGTATTTT | CSARDPRGVADTQYF
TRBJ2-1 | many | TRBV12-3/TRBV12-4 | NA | TGTGCCAGCACCACGTCCAATGAGCAGTTCTTC | CASTTSNEQFF
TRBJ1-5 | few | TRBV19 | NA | TGTGCCAGTAGTATTAGGCGGGGTCAGCCCCAGCATTTT | CASSIRRGQPQHF
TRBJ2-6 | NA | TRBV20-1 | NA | TGCAGTGCTAGACTTGACGGAAGCTCTGGGGCCAACGTCCTGACTTTC | CSARLDGSSGANVLTF
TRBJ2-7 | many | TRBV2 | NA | TGTGCCAGCTTGGACACGTCCTCCTACGAGCAGTACTTC | CASLDTSSYEQYF
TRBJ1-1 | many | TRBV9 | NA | TGTGCCAGCTCAAGGGGTGGGGACACTGAAGCTTTCTTT | CASSRGGDTEAFF
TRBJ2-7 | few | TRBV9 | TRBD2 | TGTGCCAGCAGCCCTCGGGCAGCGGGGAGCTCCTACGAGCAGTACTTC | CASSPRAAGSSYEQYF
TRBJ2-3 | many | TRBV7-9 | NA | TGTGCCAGCAGACCCTGGGGGGCCACAGATACGCAGTATTTT | CASRPWGATDTQYF
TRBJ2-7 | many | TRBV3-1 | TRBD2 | TGTGCCAGCAGCCAGGGGGAGGGGGAGCAGTACTTC | CASSQGEGEQYF
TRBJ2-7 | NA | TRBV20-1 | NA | TGCAGTGCTAGAGACGGGAGTCACTACGAGCAGTACTTC | CSARDGSHYEQYF
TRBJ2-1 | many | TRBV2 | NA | TGTGCCAGCACGCTGACCTCCTTCAGTGAGCAGTTCTTC | CASTLTSFSEQFF
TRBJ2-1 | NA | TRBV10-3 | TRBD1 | TGTGCCATCAGTGACGCCGCCCGACAGGGGTCCTACAATGAGCAGTTCTTC | CAISDAARQGSYNEQFF
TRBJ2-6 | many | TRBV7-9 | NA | TGTGCCAGCAGTCAAAGGAGACCGGAGTCTGGGGCCAACGTCCTGACTTTC | CASSQRRPESGANVLTF
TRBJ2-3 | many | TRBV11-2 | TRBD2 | TGTGCCAGCAGCTTAGTCTTCCCTAGCGGGAGGAGGACAGATACGCAGTATTTT | CASSLVFPSGRRTDTQYF
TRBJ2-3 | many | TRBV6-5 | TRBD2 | TGTGCCAGCAGTTACTCGGGGACTACCACAGATACGCAGTATTTT | CASSYSGTTTDTQYF
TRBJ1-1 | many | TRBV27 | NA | TGTGCCAGCAGTTTATCGCCGGCAGGGTTGAGAGCTTTCTTT | CASSLSPAGLRAFF
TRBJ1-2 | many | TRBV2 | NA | TGTGCCAGCAGACCTTTACAGTTCTATGGCTACACCTTC | CASRPLQFYGYTF
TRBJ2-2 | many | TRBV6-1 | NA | TGTGCCAGCAGTGAAGAGAGGGGACCCGGGGAGCTGTTTTTT | CASSEERGPGELFF
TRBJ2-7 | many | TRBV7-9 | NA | TGTGCCAGCAGCCCCGGGTCTGAGCAGTACTTC | CASSPGSEQYF
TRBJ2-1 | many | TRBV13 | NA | TGTGCCAGCAGCCAGCGGGACAATGAGCAGTTCTTC | CASSQRDNEQFF
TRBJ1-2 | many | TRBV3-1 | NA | TGTGCCAGCAGCCACGACGCTCGGGTGGGCTATGGCTACACCTTC | CASSHDARVGYGYTF
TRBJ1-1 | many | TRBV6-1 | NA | TGTGCCAGCAGTACCCCCGGAGGAACTAGGGGCACTGAAGCTTTCTTT | CASSTPGGTRGTEAFF
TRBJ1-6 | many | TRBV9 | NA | TGTGCCAGCAGCGCCGGTCCAGGTGTTGGTGGATCACCCCTCCACTTT | CASSAGPGVGGSPLHF
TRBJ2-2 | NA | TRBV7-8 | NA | TGTGCCAGCAGCCCAAGACTAGTCGGCAACACCGGGGAGCTGTTTTTT | CASSPRLVGNTGELFF
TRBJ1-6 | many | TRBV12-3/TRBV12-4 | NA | TGTGCCAGCAGTTCGTCAAATTCACCCCTCCACTTT | CASSSSNSPLHF
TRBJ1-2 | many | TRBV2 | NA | TGTGCCAGCACCGGGCCAGGGATCGGCTACACCTTC | CASTGPGIGYTF
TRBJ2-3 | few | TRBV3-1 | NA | TGTGCCAGCAGTCGACGGGGAGCGTTTAGTACAGATACGCAGTATTTT | CASSRRGAFSTDTQYF
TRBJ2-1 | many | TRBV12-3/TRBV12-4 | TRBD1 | TGTGCCAGCAGGGAAACCGGGACAGGGATAAATGAGCAGTTCTTC | CASRETGTGINEQFF
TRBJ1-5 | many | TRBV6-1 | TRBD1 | TGTGCCAGCAGTGCCCAAGACAGGGGTAGCAATCAGCCCCAGCATTTT | CASSAQDRGSNQPQHF
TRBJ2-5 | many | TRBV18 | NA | TGTGCCAGCTCAGCTCGACAGGGAGGGTCTGAGACCCAGTACTTC | CASSARQGGSETQYF
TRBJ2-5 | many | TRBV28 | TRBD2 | TGTGCCAGCAGTTTACGGTCCGGGGGGGAGACCCAGTACTTC | CASSLRSGGETQYF
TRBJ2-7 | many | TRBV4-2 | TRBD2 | TGTGCCAGCAGCCAAGATCGGGGCAGCGGGGGGCCCTACGAGCAGTACTTC | CASSQDRGSGGPYEQYF
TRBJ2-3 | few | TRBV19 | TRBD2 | TGTGCCAGTAGTATTAAATTAACTGGGCTTAGCGGGGGGATGCCCACAGATACGCAGTATTTT | CASSIKLTGLSGGMPTDTQYF
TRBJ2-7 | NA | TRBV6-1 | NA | TGTGCCAGCACCCTGGACTTCTACGAGCAGTACTTC | CASTLDFYEQYF
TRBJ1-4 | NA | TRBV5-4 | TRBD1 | TGTGCCAGCAGCAGGACAGGGATGAGTGAAAAACTGTTTTTT | CASSRTGMSEKLFF